Listed below are T cell receptor beta chains from one sample, sequenced in a study of human T cells and chemical hapten exposure. Each CDR3 protein gets one entry after TCRdb re-called the RACE reads with MiXCR. The sample has roughly 80,000 distinct CDR3 sequences, 12% to 15% seen once. Sequences were derived from whole blood, sampled in connection with sensitization to the hapten diphenylcyclopropenone (DPC). The receptors come from a woman in her fifties or sixties with alopecia areata. Some clones in this sample may be carry-over from other donors' samples. The CDR3 runs from the conserved cysteine through the conserved F or W. Size tells how often a clone was seen (once, few, many) or the class of an expanded clone, and some rows leave it out.

abundance: -; j_gene: TRBJ2-7; v_gene: TRBV13; len: 15; CDR3aa: CASSLAGTLNYEQYF
abundance: -; j_gene: TRBJ1-1; v_gene: TRBV29-1; len: 11; CDR3aa: CSVVALTEAFF
abundance: few; j_gene: TRBJ2-5; v_gene: TRBV29-1; len: 13; CDR3aa: CSVVRDLDETQYF
abundance: -; j_gene: TRBJ1-1; v_gene: TRBV7-9; len: 12; CDR3aa: CASSHEVTEAFF
abundance: once; j_gene: TRBJ1-5; v_gene: TRBV27; len: 12; CDR3aa: CASGYSDQPQHF
abundance: few; j_gene: TRBJ2-2; v_gene: TRBV6-1; len: 14; CDR3aa: CASSAGRAIGELFF
abundance: -; j_gene: TRBJ2-1; v_gene: TRBV29-1; len: 13; CDR3aa: CSDRDDRTNEQFF
abundance: few; j_gene: TRBJ2-1; v_gene: TRBV20-1; len: 14; CDR3aa: CSATDSGTYNEQFF
abundance: -; j_gene: TRBJ2-7; v_gene: TRBV28; len: 14; CDR3aa: CASSLAADSYEQYF
abundance: -; j_gene: TRBJ2-2; v_gene: TRBV4-3; len: 14; CDR3aa: CASSSGRAGGELFF
abundance: -; j_gene: TRBJ1-5; v_gene: TRBV7-9; len: 16; CDR3aa: CASSDSTEGNNQPQHF
abundance: many; j_gene: TRBJ1-6; v_gene: TRBV18; len: 14; CDR3aa: CASSPDRKNSPLHF